The present T cell receptor beta chain was sequenced within a study of shared clonotypes between healthy human individuals (dated by TCRdb to the early 2020s). Regarding the study in general: A few men and a couple of women, aged 18 to 49 years, made up the cohort. Per donor, three plates each were used for CD4 naive and CD4 memory, two for CD8 naive, and one for CD8 memory. Blood TCR repertoires of a handful of healthy adults were deeply sequenced to estimate repertoire size and the extent of clonotype sharing between individuals. Libraries were prepared and TCR repertoires were sequenced by different laboratories using diverse techniques, in order to increase sequencing depth and limit assay-specific biases. Between about 0.94 and 8.9 billion PBMCs per donor were obtained by leukapheresis.

V has 3 bases trimmed and J has 4 bases trimmed; junction bases matching no gene number 3. CDR1 and CDR2 (KGHSH, LQKENI) derive from the germline V gene. The CDR3 has 16 amino acids, counting the end cysteine and phenylalanine. Only the CDR3 portion is preserved as DNA: 48 bases, with reading frame beginning at the first base. Using the deep immunoSEQ assay, TCR CDR3 regions were amplified from genomic DNA by multiplex PCR. Extracted genomic DNA from each cell subset was distributed evenly across all wells of several immunoSEQ 96-well plates, and each plate was treated as a replicate. For sorted subsets, roughly 190 ng of genomic DNA, equivalent to roughly 30,000 T cell genomes, went into each replicate PCR. Purified libraries were quantified with a Qubit 3.0 fluorometer, sized on a Bioanalyzer 2100, and re-quantified with the KAPA Library Quantification kit. A separate single-read 150-cycle Illumina NextSeq 550 flow cell was used to sequence each immunoSEQ 96-well plate. The study's processing was this. Because only junctional sequences without quality scores were contained in the immunoSEQ output, filtering matching that applied to full-length reads could not be performed. To assign V/J genes and CDR3, sequences were annotated using PyIR, a Python wrapper for IgBLAST v1.9, with IMGT germline references. Any read was removed if the V/J assignment was weak (E-value above 1e-6), the CDR3 was missing, or the read contained stop codons, out-of-frame junctions, or ambiguous translated residues. V3J clonotypes were defined as sequences sharing the same inferred V gene, J gene, and CDR3 amino acid sequence. The percentage overlap between two repertoires was calculated by dividing the number of shared unique clonotypes by the size of the smaller repertoire. Richness of each repertoire was evaluated using RTK rarefaction, the Chao1 estimator, and Recon v2.1 estimates of unobserved clonotypes. For all TCRbeta clonotypes obtained by the gDNA method from a few donors, generation probabilities were computed with OLGA. Held by TCRdb, this immuneACCESS table contains in-frame sequences only and omits some clones. Under half of the omission traces to an unresolved V gene where checked; the cause of the rest is unknown. For V, J and clone size, that table is used; D and trimming come from the DNA. The sample table shows around 980,000 clones, and approximately 80% are seen once. Roughly 0.55% of the sample lies in the top ten.

The study at large found these results: Only blood was sampled, and tissue TCR repertoires likely differ from those in blood. Estimated clonotype richness was generally larger for naive than for memory subsets. Approximately 5% of naive CD4, 3.5% of naive CD8, about 2.1% of memory CD4, and 0.4% of memory CD8 clonotypes were shared across a handful of donors. Compared with non-shared clonotypes, the clonotypes found in all four sorted-subset donors had higher generation probabilities. Incomplete sequencing was indicated by rarefaction of sorted-subset datasets, despite the large sequencing depth. Based on pairwise subsampling, the degree of clonotype sharing among donors was expected to be affected by sequencing depth. The small number of donors limited the genetic and exposure-history diversity represented.

This clone was seen more than once but under ten times. Its antigen remains undetermined. Within one base of it there is no much larger clone, and no base qualities were kept. The sample contains more than one DNA sequence encoding this CDR3. The donors were healthy, HIV-negative adults with no recently reported acute infections or vaccinations. Every donor was a Caucasian adult residing in Nashville, Tennessee, USA. CD4+ T cells were enriched by magnetic negative selection; naive cells were then positively selected on CD45RA, and the negative fraction formed the memory subset. Blood was obtained by leukapheresis, after which PBMCs were separated by Ficoll-Histopaque density gradient centrifugation and cryopreserved in liquid nitrogen vapor phase. Analytical flow cytometry was used to check the purity and quantity of each magnetically sorted T cell population. Genomic DNA was isolated from each sorted fraction and quantified by UV absorbance on a Nanodrop 2000c.

This TCR was recovered from a man younger than 35 in good health. Some clones in this sample may be carry-over from other donors' samples. The material sequenced was memory CD4+ T cells from PBMCs. This specimen's cell subset or site label, interpreted: CD45RA-negative fraction. The V and J genes are TRBV18 and TRBJ2-1, with 13 middle bases fitting TRBD2. The CDR3: CASSPGLAGAYNEQFF. The nucleotides read TGTGCCAGCTCACCTGGACTAGCGGGAGCTTACAATGAGCAGTTCTTC.